This T cell receptor (beta chain) appears in the sequencing data of a study of patients and donors after allogeneic stem cell transplantation. TCRdb recomputed calls from the RT-PCR reads with MiXCR, one row per CDR3 protein. The data contain 900,000 to 1,000,000 distinct CDR3 sequences, roughly 17% of them singletons. CDR3 length: 15 amino acids. J gave up 5 bases and V 6 bases, and 11 bases lay outside the gene matches. Germline V lookup: CDR1 SEHNR, CDR2 FQNEAQ (reference sequence). This clonotype occurred a few times. The specimen was blood, either unsorted or a sorted T cell fraction (not recorded which). The chain joins TRBV7-9 to TRBJ1-1; 8 bases map to TRBD1. The sequence came from a human donor who was either an allogeneic HSCT recipient or a stem cell or donor lymphocyte infusion donor (not recorded which). It is not recorded whose cells these are; they may come from a transplant donor. The DNA of the CDR3 is TGTGCCAGCAGTTCTAAAGACAGGGGAGGGACTGAAGCTTTCTTT. This encodes CASSSKDRGGTEAFF.